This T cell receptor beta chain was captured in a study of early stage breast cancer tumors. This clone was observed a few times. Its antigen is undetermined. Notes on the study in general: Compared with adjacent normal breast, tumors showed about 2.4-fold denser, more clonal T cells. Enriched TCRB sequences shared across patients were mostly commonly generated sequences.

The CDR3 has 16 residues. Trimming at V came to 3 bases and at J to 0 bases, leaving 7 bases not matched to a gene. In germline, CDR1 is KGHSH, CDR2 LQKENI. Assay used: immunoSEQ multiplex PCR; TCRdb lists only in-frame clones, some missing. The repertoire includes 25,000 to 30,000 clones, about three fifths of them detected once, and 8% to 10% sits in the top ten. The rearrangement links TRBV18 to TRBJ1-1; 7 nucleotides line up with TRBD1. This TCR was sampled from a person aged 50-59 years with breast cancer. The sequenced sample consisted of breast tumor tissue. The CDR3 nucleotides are TGTGCCAGCTCACCGGGGGACAGCAGGGTGAACACTGAAGCTTTCTTT. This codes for CASSPGDSRVNTEAFF.